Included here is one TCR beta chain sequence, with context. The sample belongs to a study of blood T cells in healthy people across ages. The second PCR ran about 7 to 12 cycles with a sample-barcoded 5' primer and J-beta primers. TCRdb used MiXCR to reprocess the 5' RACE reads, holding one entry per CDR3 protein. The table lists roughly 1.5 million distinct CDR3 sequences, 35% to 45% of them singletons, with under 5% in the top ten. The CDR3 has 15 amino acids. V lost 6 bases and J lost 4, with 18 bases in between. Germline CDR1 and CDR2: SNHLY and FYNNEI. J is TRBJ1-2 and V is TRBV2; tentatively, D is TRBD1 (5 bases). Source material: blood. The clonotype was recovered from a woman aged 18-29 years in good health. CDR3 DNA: TGTGCCAGCAGCAGATCCCTAGGGGACCTCTATGGCTACACCTTC. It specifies CASSRSLGDLYGYTF.